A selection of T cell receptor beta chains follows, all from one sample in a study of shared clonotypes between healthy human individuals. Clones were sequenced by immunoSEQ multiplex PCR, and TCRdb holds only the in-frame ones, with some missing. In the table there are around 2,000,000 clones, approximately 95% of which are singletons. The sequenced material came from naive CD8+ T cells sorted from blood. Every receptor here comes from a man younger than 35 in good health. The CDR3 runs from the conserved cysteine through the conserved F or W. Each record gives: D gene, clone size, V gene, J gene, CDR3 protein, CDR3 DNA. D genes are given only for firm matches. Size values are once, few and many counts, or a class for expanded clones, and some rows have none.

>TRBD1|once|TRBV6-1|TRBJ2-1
CASSEPGQAPVHEQFF
TGTGCCAGCAGTGAACCAGGACAGGCCCCGGTCCATGAGCAGTTCTTC
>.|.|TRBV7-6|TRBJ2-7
CASSPPPTTGSYEQYF
TGTGCCAGCAGCCCCCCCCCTACTACGGGCTCCTACGAGCAGTACTTC
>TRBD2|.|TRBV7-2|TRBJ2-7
CASSLWGGGSYEQYF
TGTGCCAGCAGCTTATGGGGGGGAGGCTCCTACGAGCAGTACTTC
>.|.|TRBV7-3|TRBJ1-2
CASTLGALLYGYTF
TGTGCCAGCACCTTGGGGGCCCTCCTCTATGGCTACACCTTC
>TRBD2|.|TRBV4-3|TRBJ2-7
CASSPGLADPPLAYEQYF
TGCGCCAGCAGTCCGGGACTAGCGGACCCCCCTTTGGCCTACGAGCAGTACTTC
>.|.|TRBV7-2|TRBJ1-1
CASERRGWDEAFF
TGTGCCAGCGAACGGAGGGGGTGGGATGAAGCTTTCTTT
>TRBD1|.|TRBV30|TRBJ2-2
CAWKGTGNTGELFF
TGTGCCTGGAAAGGGACAGGGAACACCGGGGAGCTGTTTTTT
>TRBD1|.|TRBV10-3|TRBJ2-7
CAISDGTGTSYEQYF
TGTGCCATCAGTGACGGGACAGGGACCTCCTACGAGCAGTACTTC
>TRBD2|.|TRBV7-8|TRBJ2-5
CASSVVAGAGETQYF
TGTGCCAGCAGCGTAGTAGCGGGGGCAGGGGAGACCCAGTACTTC
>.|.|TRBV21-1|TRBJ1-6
CASRDRGLHF
TGTGCCAGCAGGGACAGGGGTCTCCACTTT
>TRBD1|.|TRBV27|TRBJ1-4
CASSFGTGGSEKLFF
TGTGCCAGCAGTTTTGGGACAGGGGGCAGTGAAAAACTGTTTTTT
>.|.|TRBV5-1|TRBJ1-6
CASSLGGEALHF
TGCGCCAGCAGCCTGGGAGGGGAGGCCCTCCACTTT
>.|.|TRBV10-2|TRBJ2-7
CASSLDRYEQYF
TGCGCCAGCAGTCTCGACAGGTACGAGCAGTACTTC
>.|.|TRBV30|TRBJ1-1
CAWSDQQGPNTEAFF
TGTGCCTGGAGTGATCAACAGGGCCCTAACACTGAAGCTTTCTTT
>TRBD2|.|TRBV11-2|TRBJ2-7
CASSLVLAGVDEQYF
TGTGCCAGCAGCTTAGTTCTAGCGGGAGTCGACGAGCAGTACTTC
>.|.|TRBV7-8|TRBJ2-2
CASSSKTDHTGELFF
TGTGCCAGCAGCTCGAAGACAGATCACACCGGGGAGCTGTTTTTT
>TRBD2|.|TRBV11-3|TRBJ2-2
CASSVETSGTSGRSTGELFF
TGTGCCAGCAGCGTAGAAACATCCGGGACTAGCGGGAGATCCACCGGGGAGCTGTTTTTT
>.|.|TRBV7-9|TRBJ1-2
CASGDRYYGYTF
TGTGCCAGCGGAGACAGGTACTATGGCTACACCTTC
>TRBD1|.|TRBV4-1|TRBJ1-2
CASSQLTGGLYGYTF
TGCGCCAGCAGCCAACTGACAGGGGGCCTCTACGGCTACACCTTC
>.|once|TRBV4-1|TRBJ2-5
CASSQVHEETQYF
TGCGCCAGCAGCCAGGTCCATGAAGAGACCCAGTACTTC
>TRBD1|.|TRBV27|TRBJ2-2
CASQQGANTGELFF
TGTGCCAGCCAACAGGGGGCGAACACCGGGGAGCTGTTTTTT
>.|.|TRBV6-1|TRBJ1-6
CASSEGQGGSPLHF
TGTGCCAGCAGTGAAGGTCAGGGAGGTTCACCCCTCCACTTT
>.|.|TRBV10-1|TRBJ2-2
CASSERGYANTGELFF
TGCGCCAGCAGCGAAAGGGGTTACGCGAACACCGGGGAGCTGTTTTTT
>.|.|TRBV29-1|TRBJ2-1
CSVEKGLTVNEQFF
TGCAGCGTTGAAAAGGGATTGACAGTTAATGAGCAGTTCTTC
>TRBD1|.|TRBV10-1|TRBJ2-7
CASSPRTGGENEQYF
TGCGCCAGCAGTCCAAGGACAGGGGGCGAAAACGAGCAGTACTTC
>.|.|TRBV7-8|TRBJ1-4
CASSGLGGTGNEKLFF
TGTGCCAGCAGCGGATTGGGGGGGACGGGGAATGAAAAACTGTTTTTT
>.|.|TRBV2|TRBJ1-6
CASSDFGANSPLHF
TGTGCCAGCAGTGACTTCGGCGCCAATTCACCCCTCCACTTT
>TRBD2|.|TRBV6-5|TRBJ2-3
CASSQLAGGGDTQYF
TGTGCCAGCAGCCAACTAGCGGGGGGGGGAGATACGCAGTATTTT
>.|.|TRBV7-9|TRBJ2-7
CASSLGWGGYEQYF
TGTGCCAGCAGCTTAGGTTGGGGAGGCTACGAGCAGTACTTC
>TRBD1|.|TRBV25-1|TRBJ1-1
CASSVTGMNTEAFF
TGTGCCAGCAGTGTGACAGGGATGAACACTGAAGCTTTCTTT
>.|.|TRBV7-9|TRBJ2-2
CASSGQTANTGELFF
TGTGCCAGCAGCGGACAGACCGCGAACACCGGGGAGCTGTTTTTT
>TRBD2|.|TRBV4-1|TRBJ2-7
CASSLTGGVGYEQYF
TGCGCCAGCAGCCTCACGGGGGGTGTAGGCTACGAGCAGTACTTC
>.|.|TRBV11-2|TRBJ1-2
CASSLAGGNYGYTF
TGTGCCAGCAGCCTAGCGGGTGGTAACTATGGCTACACCTTC
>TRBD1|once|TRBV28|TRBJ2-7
CASSPVGQGAYEQYF
TGTGCCAGCAGCCCGGTGGGACAGGGGGCCTACGAGCAGTACTTC
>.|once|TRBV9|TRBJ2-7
CASSVEVASLPYEQYF
TGTGCCAGCAGCGTAGAGGTAGCTTCTCTTCCCTACGAGCAGTACTTC
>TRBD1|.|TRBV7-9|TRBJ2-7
CASSLASGGSYEQYF
TGTGCCAGCAGCTTAGCGTCAGGGGGCTCCTACGAGCAGTACTTC
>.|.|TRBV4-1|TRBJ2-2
CASSQGVLNTGELFF
TGCGCCAGCAGCCAAGGGGTACTGAACACCGGGGAGCTGTTTTTT
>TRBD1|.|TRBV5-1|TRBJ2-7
CASSLGTGAYEQYF
TGCGCCAGCAGCTTGGGGACAGGGGCCTACGAGCAGTACTTC
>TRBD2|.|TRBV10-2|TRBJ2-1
CATSLVGGRVDEQFF
TGCGCCACCTCCTTAGTCGGCGGGAGGGTGGATGAGCAGTTCTTC
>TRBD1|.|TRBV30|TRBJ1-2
CAWSPGTGGRGYGYTF
TGTGCCTGGAGTCCGGGGACAGGGGGCCGAGGCTATGGCTACACCTTC
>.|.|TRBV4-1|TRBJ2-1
CASSQDRVTQGPYNEQFF
TGCGCCAGCAGCCAAGATCGCGTGACCCAGGGACCCTACAATGAGCAGTTCTTC
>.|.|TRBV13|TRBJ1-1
CASSLGTATEAFF
TGTGCCAGCAGCTTAGGAACCGCCACTGAAGCTTTCTTT
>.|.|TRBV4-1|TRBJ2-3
CASSQEGSSSTDTQYF
TGCGCCAGCAGCCAAGAGGGGTCTTCTAGCACAGATACGCAGTATTTT
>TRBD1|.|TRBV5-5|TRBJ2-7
CASSLVGQHPYEQYF
TGTGCCAGCAGCCTGGTGGGACAGCATCCCTACGAGCAGTACTTC
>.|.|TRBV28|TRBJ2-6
CASSLTGANVLTF
TGTGCCAGCAGCTTAACTGGGGCCAACGTCCTGACTTTC
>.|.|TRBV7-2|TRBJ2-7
CASSLLVTAYEQYF
TGTGCCAGCAGCTTACTCGTGACAGCCTACGAGCAGTACTTC
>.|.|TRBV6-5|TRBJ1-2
CASRDESGYGYTF
TGTGCCAGCAGGGACGAATCAGGGTATGGCTACACCTTC
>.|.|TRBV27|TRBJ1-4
CASSLGGAYEKLFF
TGTGCCAGCAGCCTAGGAGGGGCCTATGAAAAACTGTTTTTT
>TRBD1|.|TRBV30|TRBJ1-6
CAWSARGTGYNSPLHF
TGTGCCTGGAGCGCCAGGGGGACAGGTTATAATTCACCCCTCCACTTT
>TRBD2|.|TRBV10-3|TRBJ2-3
CAISETSGRDTQYF
TGTGCCATCAGTGAAACTAGCGGTAGAGATACGCAGTATTTT
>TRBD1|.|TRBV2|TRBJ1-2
CASNPGGNGYGYTF
TGTGCCAGCAATCCAGGGGGCAATGGCTATGGCTACACCTTC
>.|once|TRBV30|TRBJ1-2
CASRMSGYTF
TGTGCCTCCAGAATGTCTGGCTACACCTTC
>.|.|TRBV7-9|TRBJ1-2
CASSFRGPNYGYTF
TGTGCCAGCAGCTTTCGGGGTCCTAACTATGGCTACACCTTC
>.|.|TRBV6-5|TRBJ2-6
CASLSSGANVLTF
TGTGCCAGCCTCAGCTCTGGGGCCAACGTCCTGACTTTC
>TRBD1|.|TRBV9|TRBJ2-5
CASSAPGGGETQYF
TGTGCCAGCAGCGCCCCAGGGGGCGGGGAGACCCAGTACTTC
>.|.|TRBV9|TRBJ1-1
CASSSDVNTEAFF
TGTGCCAGCAGCTCAGACGTGAACACTGAAGCTTTCTTT
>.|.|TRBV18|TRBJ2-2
CASSPPRENTGELFF
TGTGCCAGCTCACCACCGCGAGAGAACACCGGGGAGCTGTTTTTT
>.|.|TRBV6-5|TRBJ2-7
CASSPLGGAVYEQYF
TGTGCCAGCAGTCCCTTGGGGGGGGCAGTCTACGAGCAGTACTTC
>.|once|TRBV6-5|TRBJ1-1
CASSSGGLAEAFF
TGTGCCAGCAGTAGCGGGGGGCTCGCTGAAGCTTTCTTT